Presented here are 11 T cell receptor beta chains from one specimen sequenced in a study of blood T cell repertoires in COVID-19. Sequenced by immunoSEQ multiplex PCR; TCRdb stores in-frame clones only, minus some. This table has approximately 54,000 clones, roughly 79% appearing once. Sequencing was done on a sample of peripheral blood. These receptors all come from an older woman with acute or convalescent COVID-19.

There are a few counts of this clone. The chain employs TRBV18 and TRBJ1-4, with a possible D match to TRBD1 (6 bases). CDR3 size: 15 residues. Trimming took 3 bases from V and 6 from J, leaving 14 bases between them. Germline lookup yields CDR1 KGHSH and CDR2 LQKENI. The CDR3: CASSPWGRRDEKLFF. The CDR3 nucleotides are TGTGCCAGCTCACCGTGGGGGCGACGGGATGAAAAACTGTTTTTT.

This rearrangement joins TRBV7-2 to TRBJ2-2; TRBD1 is a possible D gene (5 bases). Per germline, CDR1 SGHTA and CDR2 FQGNSA. This CDR3 has 13 amino acids. V lost 6 bases to trimming and J lost 7 bases, with 12 bases between them. The chain's CDR3 is CASSLGASGELFF. The CDR3 region has the DNA TGTGCCAGCAGTCTAGGGGCGAGCGGGGAGCTGTTTTTT.

The genes are TRBV5-6 and TRBJ1-1; 7 nucleotides match TRBD1. The germline gives CDR1 SGHDT, CDR2 YYEEEE. V lost 7 bases and J lost 7; bases outside the gene matches: 4. The CDR3 is 11 amino acids. Here the CDR3 reads CASAQGFEAFF. Here the CDR3 DNA reads TGTGCCAGCGCACAGGGGTTTGAAGCTTTCTTT. The whole variable domain, filled in from reference TRBV5-6 and TRBJ1-1, reads DAGVTQSPTHLIKTRGQQVTLRCSPKSGHDTVSWYQQALGQGPQFIFQYYEEEERQRGNFPDRFSGHQFPNYSSELNVNALLLGDSALYLCASAQGFEAFFGQGTRLTVV.

The chain recombines TRBV30 with TRBJ1-5, with unresolved D. This CDR3 spans 13 amino acids. Trimming removed 1 base from V and 0 bases from J, with 4 bases in between. Germline V lookup: CDR1 GTSNPN, CDR2 SVGIG (reference sequence). CDR3 DNA: TGTGCCTGGAGTGACACTAGCAATCAGCCCCAGCATTTT. Encoded protein: CAWSDTSNQPQHF.

CDR3 sequence: CASSLEGRDRTEAFF. CDR3 nucleotide sequence: TGTGCCAGCAGCTTGGAGGGCAGGGATCGAACTGAAGCTTTCTTT. The rearrangement uses TRBV5-8 and TRBJ1-1; TRBD1 might be the D (5 bases). The CDR3 has 15 residues. The V end was cut by 0 bases, the J end by 5 bases, with 14 bases between. Per the germline V gene, CDR1 is SGHTS and CDR2 is YDEGEE.

The chain carries TRBV20-1 and TRBJ1-6; no clear D gene. V lost 0 bases to trimming and J lost 14 bases, with 8 bases between them. Germline V CDR1 and CDR2: DFQATT, SNEGSKA (reference sequence). The CDR3 totals 11 residues. The CDR3 DNA follows: TGCAGTGCTAGAGATCAGATATCCCTCCACTTT. Translating gives CSARDQISLHF.

This clone has more than one count but fewer than ten. The chain combines TRBV27 with TRBJ1-2, with 7 bases fitting TRBD1. From germline, CDR1 is MNHEY and CDR2 SMNVEV (reference sequence). This CDR3 is 13 amino acids long. V was clipped by 6 bases and J by 3 bases; unmatched bases: 4. The CDR3 loop reads CASRTGTDYGYTF. CDR3 bases: TGTGCCAGCAGAACCGGGACAGACTATGGCTACACCTTC.

The rearrangement joins TRBV7-9 to TRBJ2-1; D gene uncertain. The CDR3 length is 13 residues. Looked up from germline, CDR1 is SEHNR and CDR2 is FQNEAQ (reference sequence). Trimming cost V 0 bases and J 5 bases, with 5 bases left between them. The CDR3 loop is CASSLARDNEQFF. The CDR3 DNA sequence: TGTGCCAGCAGCTTAGCCCGGGACAATGAGCAGTTCTTC.

The V call is TRBV11-2, the J call TRBJ2-1, with 7 bases that match TRBD1. The germline V gene has CDR1 SGHAT and CDR2 FQNNGV. V shed 5 bases, J shed 4 bases, and the junction held 5 bases outside the gene matches. There are 14 residues in the CDR3. CDR3 sequence reads: CASSPNRGYNEQFF. The CDR3 DNA sequence: TGTGCCAGCAGCCCAAACAGGGGTTACAATGAGCAGTTCTTC.

The chain couples TRBV11-2 to TRBJ1-3, with D possibly being TRBD1 (5 bases). The CDR3 contains 13 residues. The V and J ends lost 3 bases and 2 bases respectively, with 5 bases between them. Germline V gene lookup returns CDR1 SGHAT and CDR2 FQNNGV. The CDR3, as DNA: TGTGCCAGCAGCTTGGGGCCTGGAAACACCATATATTTT. Amino acids: CASSLGPGNTIYF.

This chain links TRBV11-3 with TRBJ2-1; 8 nucleotides agree with TRBD2. V lost 5 bases, J lost 2 bases, and 5 bases stayed unmatched. In germline, CDR1 is SGHNT, CDR2 YENEEA. The CDR3 contains 15 residues. The CDR3: CASSPERGPYNEQFF. As DNA, the CDR3 is TGTGCCAGCAGCCCCGAGCGGGGGCCCTACAATGAGCAGTTCTTC.